What follows describes a single T cell receptor (beta chain). Its target is unknown. The source of the sample is a study of shared clonotypes between healthy human individuals. Points from the study as a whole: Clonotype sharing among donors, it was expected, would be affected by sequencing depth.

The CDR3 has 16 amino acids. CDR1 SGHTA and CDR2 FQGTGA come from the germline V gene. V shed 2 bases and J 6 bases; nucleotides not matched to a gene: 10. Researchers ran the assay at a deep level. Generated by immunoSEQ multiplex PCR, the TCRdb table keeps only in-frame clones and is missing some. The table shows about 490,000 clones, with 79% occurring only once. The chain joins TRBV7-3 to TRBJ1-5; 7 nucleotides line up with TRBD1. The sequenced sample was PBMCs. This sequence originates from a woman aged 40 to 50 in good health. Some clones in this sample may be carry-over from other donors' samples. The CDR3 DNA follows: TGTGCCAGCAGCTTATGGACAGGCCTAGGACGTCAGCCCCAGCATTTT. Protein product: CASSLWTGLGRQPQHF.